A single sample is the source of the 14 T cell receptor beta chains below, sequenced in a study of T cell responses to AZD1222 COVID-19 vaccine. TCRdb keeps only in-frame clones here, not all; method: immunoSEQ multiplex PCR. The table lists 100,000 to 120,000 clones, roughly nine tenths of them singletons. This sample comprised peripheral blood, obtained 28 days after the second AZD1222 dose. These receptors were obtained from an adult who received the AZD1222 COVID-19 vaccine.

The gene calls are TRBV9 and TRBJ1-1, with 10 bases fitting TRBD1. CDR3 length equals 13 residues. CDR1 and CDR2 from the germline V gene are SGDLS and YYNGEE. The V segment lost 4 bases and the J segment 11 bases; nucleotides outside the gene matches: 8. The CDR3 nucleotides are TGTGCCAGCAGCTCGACAGGGGGCACCTCCGCTTTCTTT. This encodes CASSSTGGTSAFF.

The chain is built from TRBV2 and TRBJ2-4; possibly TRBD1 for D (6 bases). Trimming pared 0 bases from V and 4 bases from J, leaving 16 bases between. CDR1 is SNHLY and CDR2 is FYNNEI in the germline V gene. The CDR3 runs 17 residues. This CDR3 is CASSEAWGLQAKNIQYF. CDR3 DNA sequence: TGTGCCAGCAGTGAAGCGTGGGGGCTCCAGGCAAAAAACATTCAGTACTTC.

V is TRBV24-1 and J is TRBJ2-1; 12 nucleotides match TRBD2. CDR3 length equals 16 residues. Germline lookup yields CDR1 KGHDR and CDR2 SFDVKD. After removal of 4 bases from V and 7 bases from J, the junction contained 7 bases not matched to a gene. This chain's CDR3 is CATSDQTSGSRNEQFF. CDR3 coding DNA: TGTGCCACCAGTGACCAGACTAGCGGGAGTCGTAATGAGCAGTTCTTC.

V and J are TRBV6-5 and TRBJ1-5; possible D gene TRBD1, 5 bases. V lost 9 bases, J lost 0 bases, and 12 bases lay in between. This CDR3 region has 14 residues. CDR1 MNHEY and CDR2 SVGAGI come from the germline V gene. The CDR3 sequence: CARTQGYSNQPQHF. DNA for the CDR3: TGTGCCAGAACCCAGGGATATAGCAATCAGCCCCAGCATTTT.

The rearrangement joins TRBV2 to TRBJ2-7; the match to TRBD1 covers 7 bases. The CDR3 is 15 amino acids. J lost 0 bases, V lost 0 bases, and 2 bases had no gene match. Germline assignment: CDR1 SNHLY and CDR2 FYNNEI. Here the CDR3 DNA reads TGTGCCAGCAGTGAAGCGGGACAGATCTCCTACGAGCAGTACTTC. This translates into CASSEAGQISYEQYF. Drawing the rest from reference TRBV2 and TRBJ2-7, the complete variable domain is EPEVTQTPSHQVTQMGQEVILRCVPISNHLYFYWYRQILGQKVEFLVSFYNNEISEKSEIFDDQFSVERPDGSNFTLKIRSTKLEDSAMYFCASSEAGQISYEQYFGPGTRLTVT.

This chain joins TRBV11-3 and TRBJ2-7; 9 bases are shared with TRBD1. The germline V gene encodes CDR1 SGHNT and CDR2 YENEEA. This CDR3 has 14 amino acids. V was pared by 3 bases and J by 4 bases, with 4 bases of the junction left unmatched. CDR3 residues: CASSLGTGQYEQYF. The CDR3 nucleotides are TGTGCCAGCAGCTTGGGGACAGGGCAGTACGAGCAGTACTTC.

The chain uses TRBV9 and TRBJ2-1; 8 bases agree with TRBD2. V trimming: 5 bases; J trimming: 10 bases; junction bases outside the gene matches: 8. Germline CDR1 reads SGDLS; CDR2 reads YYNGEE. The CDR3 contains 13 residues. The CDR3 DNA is TGTGCCAGCAGGCCCAATAGCGGGAACGAGCAGTTCTTC. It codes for CASRPNSGNEQFF.

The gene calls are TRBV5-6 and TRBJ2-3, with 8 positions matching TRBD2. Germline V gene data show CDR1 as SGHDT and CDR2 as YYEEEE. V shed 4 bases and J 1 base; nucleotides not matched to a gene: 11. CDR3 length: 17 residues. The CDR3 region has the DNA TGTGCCAGCAGCCCGGTGGGGCTAGCGGGCCGCACAGATACGCAGTATTTT. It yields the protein CASSPVGLAGRTDTQYF. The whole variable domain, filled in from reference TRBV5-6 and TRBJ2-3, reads DAGVTQSPTHLIKTRGQQVTLRCSPKSGHDTVSWYQQALGQGPQFIFQYYEEEERQRGNFPDRFSGHQFPNYSSELNVNALLLGDSALYLCASSPVGLAGRTDTQYFGPGTRLTVL.

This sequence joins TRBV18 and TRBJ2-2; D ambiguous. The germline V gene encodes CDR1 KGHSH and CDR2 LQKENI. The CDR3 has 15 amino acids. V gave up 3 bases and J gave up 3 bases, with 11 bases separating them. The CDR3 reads CASSPRLVDTGELFF. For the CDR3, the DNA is TGTGCCAGCTCACCTAGACTCGTCGACACCGGGGAGCTGTTTTTT.

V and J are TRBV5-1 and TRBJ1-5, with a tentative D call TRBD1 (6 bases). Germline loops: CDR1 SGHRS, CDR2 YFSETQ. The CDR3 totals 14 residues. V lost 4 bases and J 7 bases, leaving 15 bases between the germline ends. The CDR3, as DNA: TGCGCCAGCAGCAAAGAGGGGGGCGTCCAGCCCCAGCATTTT. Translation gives CASSKEGGVQPQHF.

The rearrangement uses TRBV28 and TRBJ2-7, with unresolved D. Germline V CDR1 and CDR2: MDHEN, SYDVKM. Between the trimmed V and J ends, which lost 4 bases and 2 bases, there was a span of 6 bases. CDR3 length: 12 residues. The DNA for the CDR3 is TGTGCCAGCAGTTCCGGAACCTACGAGCAGTACTTC. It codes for CASSSGTYEQYF.

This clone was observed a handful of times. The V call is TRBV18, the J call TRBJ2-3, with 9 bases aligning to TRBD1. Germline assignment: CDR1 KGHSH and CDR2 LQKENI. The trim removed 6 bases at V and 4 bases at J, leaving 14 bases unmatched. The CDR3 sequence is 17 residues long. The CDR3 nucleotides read TGTGCCAGCTCGCTCCAAGCCGGGACAGGGAGCGCAGATACGCAGTATTTT. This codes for CASSLQAGTGSADTQYF.

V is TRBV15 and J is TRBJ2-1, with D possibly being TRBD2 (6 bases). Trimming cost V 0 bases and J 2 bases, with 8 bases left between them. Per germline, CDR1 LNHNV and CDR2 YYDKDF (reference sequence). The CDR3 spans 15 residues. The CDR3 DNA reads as TGTGCCACCAGCAGAGAAACGGGGGCCTACAATGAGCAGTTCTTC. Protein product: CATSRETGAYNEQFF.

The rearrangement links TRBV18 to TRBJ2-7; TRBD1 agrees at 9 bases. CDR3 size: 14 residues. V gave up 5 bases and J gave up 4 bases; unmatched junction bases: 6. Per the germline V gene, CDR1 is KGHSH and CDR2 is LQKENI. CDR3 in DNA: TGTGCCAGCTCAAATAGGGACAGGGTATACGAGCAGTACTTC. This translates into CASSNRDRVYEQYF.